Listed below are T cell receptor beta chains from one sample, sequenced in a study of cytomegalovirus exposure and HLA in healthy donors. Clones were read by immunoSEQ multiplex PCR, and TCRdb kept only the in-frame ones, dropping some. The sample shows 140,000 or so clones, 80% to 90% of them seen only once. The sample consisted of PBMCs. Receptor source: a woman in her 40s in good health and CMV-seropositive. CDR3s leave out the opening cysteine and the closing phenylalanine or tryptophan.

J: TRBJ1-1
V: TRBV5-8
CDR3: ASSPDRVVGAF

J: TRBJ1-1
V: TRBV12-5
CDR3: ASGSAAGGRVF

J: TRBJ1-1
V: TRBV6-6
CDR3: ASSYVRGAEAF

J: TRBJ2-5
V: TRBV7-2
CDR3: ASTQTGGAIGETQY

J: TRBJ2-1
V: TRBV5-1
CDR3: ASTSGTGGAYNEQF

J: TRBJ1-1
V: TRBV6-1
CDR3: ASSQGQMNTEAF

J: TRBJ1-1
V: TRBV9
CDR3: ASSVVRGQSNTEAF

J: TRBJ2-7
V: TRBV10-3
CDR3: AISSRVEQY

J: TRBJ2-7
V: TRBV5-1
CDR3: ASSPGLAERYEQY

J: TRBJ2-3
V: TRBV7-3
CDR3: ASSRGGTDTQY

J: TRBJ2-3
V: TRBV5-5
CDR3: ASSLDWVTSGRSYTDTQY

J: TRBJ2-7
V: TRBV4-1
CDR3: ASSQDPSASYEQY

J: TRBJ1-3
V: TRBV25-1
CDR3: ASSETGVMFGNTIY

J: TRBJ1-5
V: TRBV5-6
CDR3: ASSNQGLLNQPQH

J: TRBJ2-1
V: TRBV5-8
CDR3: ASSLFLLGSGGIYNEQF

J: TRBJ2-3
V: TRBV15
CDR3: ATSREQGNTQY

J: TRBJ1-2
V: TRBV4-3
CDR3: ASSQDNLVRYGYT

J: TRBJ2-7
V: TRBV5-1
CDR3: ASSVSGSNEQY

J: TRBJ1-1
V: TRBV7-2
CDR3: ASSPWAGTGGLEAF

J: TRBJ2-1
V: TRBV14
CDR3: ASSQDSRLAGAGEQF

J: TRBJ2-1
V: TRBV9
CDR3: ASDQGGRDEQF

J: TRBJ1-3
V: TRBV29-1
CDR3: SVSGGFSGNTIY

J: TRBJ2-5
V: TRBV7-2
CDR3: ASSYPGQGGETQY

J: TRBJ2-1
V: TRBV7-2
CDR3: ASSLDRSYNEQF

J: TRBJ2-7
V: TRBV5-4
CDR3: ASSTGQVGEQY

J: TRBJ1-5
V: TRBV23-1
CDR3: ASSPLKRPSRVGNQPQH

J: TRBJ1-1
V: TRBV18
CDR3: ASSLVGTGGGNTEAF

J: TRBJ2-1
V: TRBV2
CDR3: ASKGQANNEQF

J: TRBJ1-2
V: TRBV5-1
CDR3: ASSSQRGTNGYT

J: TRBJ2-5
V: TRBV2
CDR3: ASSESQGWKETQY

J: TRBJ2-2
V: TRBV5-1
CDR3: ASSLIGGGAGTGELF

J: TRBJ2-7
V: TRBV7-8
CDR3: ASARGSGGSNEQY